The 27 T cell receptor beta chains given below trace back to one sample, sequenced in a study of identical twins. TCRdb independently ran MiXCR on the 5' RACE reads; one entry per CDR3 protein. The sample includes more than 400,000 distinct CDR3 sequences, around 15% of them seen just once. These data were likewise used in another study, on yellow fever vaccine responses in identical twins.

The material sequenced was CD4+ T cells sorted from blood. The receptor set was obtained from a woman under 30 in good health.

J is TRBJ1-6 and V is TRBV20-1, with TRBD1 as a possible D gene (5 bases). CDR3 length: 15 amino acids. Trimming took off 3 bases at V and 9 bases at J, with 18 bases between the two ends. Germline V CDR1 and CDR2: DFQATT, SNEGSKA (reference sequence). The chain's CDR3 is CSARTEPSGISPLHF. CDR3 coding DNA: TGCAGTGCTAGGACAGAACCCTCCGGAATTTCACCCCTCCACTTT.

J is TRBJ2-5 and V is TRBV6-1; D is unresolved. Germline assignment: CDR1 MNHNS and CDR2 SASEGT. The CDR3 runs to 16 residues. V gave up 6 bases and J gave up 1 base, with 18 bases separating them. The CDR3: CASSRIWTVPQETQYF. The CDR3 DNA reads TGTGCCAGCAGCCGGATATGGACGGTGCCCCAAGAGACCCAGTACTTC.

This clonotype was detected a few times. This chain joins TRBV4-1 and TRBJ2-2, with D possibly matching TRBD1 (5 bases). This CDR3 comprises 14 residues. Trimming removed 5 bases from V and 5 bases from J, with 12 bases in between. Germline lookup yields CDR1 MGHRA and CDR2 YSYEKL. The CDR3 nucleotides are TGCGCCAGCAGCACAGGAAAGGGTACCGGGGAGCTGTTTTTT. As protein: CASSTGKGTGELFF.

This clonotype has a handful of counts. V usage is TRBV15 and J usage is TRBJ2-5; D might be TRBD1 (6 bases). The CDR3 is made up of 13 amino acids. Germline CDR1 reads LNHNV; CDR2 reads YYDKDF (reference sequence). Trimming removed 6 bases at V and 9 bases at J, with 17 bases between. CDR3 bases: TGTGCCACCAGTACCGGGACAAAGAAGTCCCAGTACTTC. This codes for CATSTGTKKSQYF.

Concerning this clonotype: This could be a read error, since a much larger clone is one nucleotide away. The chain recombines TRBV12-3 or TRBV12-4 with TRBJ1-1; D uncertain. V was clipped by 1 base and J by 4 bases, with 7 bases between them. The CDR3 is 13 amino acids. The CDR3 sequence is CASSLGRSTEAFF. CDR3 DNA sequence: TGTGCCAGCAGTTTAGGGAGGAGCACTGAAGCTTTCTTT.

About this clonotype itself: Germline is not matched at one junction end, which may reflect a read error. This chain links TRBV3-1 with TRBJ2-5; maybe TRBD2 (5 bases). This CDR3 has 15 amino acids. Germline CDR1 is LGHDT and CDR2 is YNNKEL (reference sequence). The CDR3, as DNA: TGTGCCAGCTGCCAAGCCGGGGTAATCCAAGAGACCCAGTACTTC. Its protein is CASCQAGVIQETQYF.

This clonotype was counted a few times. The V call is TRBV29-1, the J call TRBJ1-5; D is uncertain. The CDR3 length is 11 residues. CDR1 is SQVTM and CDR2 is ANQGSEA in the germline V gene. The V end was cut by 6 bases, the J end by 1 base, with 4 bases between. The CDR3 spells CSVGSNQPQHF. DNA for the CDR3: TGCAGCGTGGGAAGCAATCAGCCCCAGCATTTT. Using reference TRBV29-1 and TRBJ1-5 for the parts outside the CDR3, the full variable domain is SAVISQKPSRDICQRGTSLTIQCQVDSQVTMMFWYRQQPGQSLTLIATANQGSEATYESGFVIDKFPISRPNLTFSTLTVSNMSPEDSSIYLCSVGSNQPQHFGDGTRLSIL.

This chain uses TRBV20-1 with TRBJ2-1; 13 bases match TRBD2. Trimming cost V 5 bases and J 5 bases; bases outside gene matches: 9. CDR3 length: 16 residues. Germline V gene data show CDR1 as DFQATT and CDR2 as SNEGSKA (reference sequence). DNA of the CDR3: TGCAGTGCTCGTAGACTAGCGGGGGGATTTGACAATGAGCAGTTCTTC. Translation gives CSARRLAGGFDNEQFF.

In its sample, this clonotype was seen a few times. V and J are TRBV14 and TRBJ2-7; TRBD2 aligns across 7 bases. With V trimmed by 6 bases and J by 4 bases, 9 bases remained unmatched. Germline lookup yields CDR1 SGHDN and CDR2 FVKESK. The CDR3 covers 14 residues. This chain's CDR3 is CASSLGLGLYEQYF. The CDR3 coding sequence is TGTGCCAGCAGTCTCGGACTAGGGTTATACGAGCAGTACTTC.

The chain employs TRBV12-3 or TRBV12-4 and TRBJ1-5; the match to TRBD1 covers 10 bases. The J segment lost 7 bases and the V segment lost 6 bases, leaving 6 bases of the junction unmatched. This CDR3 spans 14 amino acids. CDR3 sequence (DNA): TGTGCCAGCAGATCGACAGGGGGCGGGCAGCCCCAGCATTTT. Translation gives CASRSTGGGQPQHF.

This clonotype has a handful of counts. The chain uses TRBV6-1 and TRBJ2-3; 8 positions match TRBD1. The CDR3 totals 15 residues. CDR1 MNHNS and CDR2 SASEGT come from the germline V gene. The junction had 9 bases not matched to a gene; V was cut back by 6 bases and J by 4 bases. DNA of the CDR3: TGTGCCAGCAGCCGACCGGGACAGGCCCCAGATACGCAGTATTTT. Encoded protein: CASSRPGQAPDTQYF.

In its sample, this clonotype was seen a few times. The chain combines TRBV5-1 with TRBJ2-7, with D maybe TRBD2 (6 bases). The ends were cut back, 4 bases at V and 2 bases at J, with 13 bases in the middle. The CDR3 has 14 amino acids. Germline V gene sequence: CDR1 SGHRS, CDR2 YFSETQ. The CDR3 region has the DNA TGCGCCAGCAGCCCGGGGGACCGAGCCTACGAGCAGTACTTC. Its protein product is CASSPGDRAYEQYF.

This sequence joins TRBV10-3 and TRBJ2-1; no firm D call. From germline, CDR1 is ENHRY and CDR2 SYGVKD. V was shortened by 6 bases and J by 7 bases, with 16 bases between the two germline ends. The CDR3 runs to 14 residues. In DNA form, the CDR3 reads TGTGCCATCAGCCAGACGGTCCAGTTTAATGAGCAGTTCTTC. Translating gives CAISQTVQFNEQFF.

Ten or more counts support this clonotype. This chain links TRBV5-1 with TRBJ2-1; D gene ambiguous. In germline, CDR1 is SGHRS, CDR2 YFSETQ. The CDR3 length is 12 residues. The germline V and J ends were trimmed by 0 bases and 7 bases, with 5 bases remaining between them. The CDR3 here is CASSLVANEQFF. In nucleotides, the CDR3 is TGCGCCAGCAGCTTGGTTGCAAATGAGCAGTTCTTC. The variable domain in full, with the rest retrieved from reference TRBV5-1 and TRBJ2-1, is KAGVTQTPRYLIKTRGQQVTLSCSPISGHRSVSWYQQTPGQGLQFLFEYFSETQRNKGNFPGRFSGRQFSNSRSEMNVSTLELGDSALYLCASSLVANEQFFGPGTRLTVL.

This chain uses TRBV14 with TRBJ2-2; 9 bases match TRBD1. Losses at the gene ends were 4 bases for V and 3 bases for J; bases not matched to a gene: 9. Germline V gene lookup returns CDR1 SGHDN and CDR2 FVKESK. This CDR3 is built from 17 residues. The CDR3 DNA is TGTGCCAGCAGCCGAAAAAACAGGGGGCGCGACACCGGGGAGCTGTTTTTT. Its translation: CASSRKNRGRDTGELFF.

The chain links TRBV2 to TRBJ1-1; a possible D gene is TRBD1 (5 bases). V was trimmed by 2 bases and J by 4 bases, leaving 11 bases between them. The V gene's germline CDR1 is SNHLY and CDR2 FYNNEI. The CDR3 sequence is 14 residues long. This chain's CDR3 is CASSEYLGPTEAFF. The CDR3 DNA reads TGTGCCAGCAGTGAATATCTGGGGCCCACTGAAGCTTTCTTT.

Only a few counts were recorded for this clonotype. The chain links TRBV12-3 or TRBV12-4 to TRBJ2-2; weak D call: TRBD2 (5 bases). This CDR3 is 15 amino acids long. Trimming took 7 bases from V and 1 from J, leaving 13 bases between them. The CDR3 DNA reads TGTGCCAGCACCCTGGCTAGCCTGAACACCGGGGAGCTGTTTTTT. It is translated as CASTLASLNTGELFF.

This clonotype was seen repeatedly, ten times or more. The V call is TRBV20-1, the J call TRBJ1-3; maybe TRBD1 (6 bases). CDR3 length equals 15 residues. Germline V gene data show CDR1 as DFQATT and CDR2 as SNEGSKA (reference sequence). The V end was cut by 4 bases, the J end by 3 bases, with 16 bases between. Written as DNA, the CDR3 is TGCAGTGCTACCAGGGGAGGTGTCGGTGGAAACACCATATATTTT. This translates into CSATRGGVGGNTIYF.

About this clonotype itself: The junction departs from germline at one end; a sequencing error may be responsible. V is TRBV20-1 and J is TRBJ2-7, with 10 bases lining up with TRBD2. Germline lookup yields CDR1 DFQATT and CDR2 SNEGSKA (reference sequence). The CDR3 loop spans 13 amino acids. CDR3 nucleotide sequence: TGCTGTGCTACCAGGACTAGCGGTTACGAGCAGTACTTC. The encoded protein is CCATRTSGYEQYF.

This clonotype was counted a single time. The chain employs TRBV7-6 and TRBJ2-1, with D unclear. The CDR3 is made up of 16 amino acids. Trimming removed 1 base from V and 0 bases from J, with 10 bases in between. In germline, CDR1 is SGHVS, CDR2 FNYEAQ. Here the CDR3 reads CASSLGEWSSYNEQFF. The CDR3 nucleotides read TGTGCCAGCAGCTTAGGGGAATGGAGCTCCTACAATGAGCAGTTCTTC.

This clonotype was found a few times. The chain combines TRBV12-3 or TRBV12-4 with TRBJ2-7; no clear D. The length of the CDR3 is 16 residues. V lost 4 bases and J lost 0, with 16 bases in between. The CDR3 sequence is CASSSRVGYASYEQYF. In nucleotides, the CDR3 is TGTGCCAGCAGTTCCCGAGTGGGCTATGCCTCCTACGAGCAGTACTTC.

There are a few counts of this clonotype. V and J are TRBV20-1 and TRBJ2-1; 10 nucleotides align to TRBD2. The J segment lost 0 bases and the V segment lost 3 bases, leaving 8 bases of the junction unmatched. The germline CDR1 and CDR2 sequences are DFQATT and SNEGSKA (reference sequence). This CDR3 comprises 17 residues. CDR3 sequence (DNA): TGCAGTGCTAGGGGGACTAGCGAAACAAGCTCCTACAATGAGCAGTTCTTC. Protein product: CSARGTSETSSYNEQFF.

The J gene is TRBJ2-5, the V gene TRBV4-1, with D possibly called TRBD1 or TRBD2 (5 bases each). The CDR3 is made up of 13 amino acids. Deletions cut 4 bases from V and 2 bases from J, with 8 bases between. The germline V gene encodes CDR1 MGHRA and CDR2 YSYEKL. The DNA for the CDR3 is TGCGCCAGCAGCCCCAGGGAGCAAGAGACCCAGTACTTC. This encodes CASSPREQETQYF.

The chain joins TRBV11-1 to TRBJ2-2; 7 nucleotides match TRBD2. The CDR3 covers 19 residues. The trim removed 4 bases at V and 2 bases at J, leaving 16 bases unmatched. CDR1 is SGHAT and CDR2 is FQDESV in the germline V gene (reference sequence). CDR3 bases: TGTGCCAGCAGCTCACGAGCGGGAACGGGAGCCGTTAACACCGGGGAGCTGTTTTTT. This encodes CASSSRAGTGAVNTGELFF.

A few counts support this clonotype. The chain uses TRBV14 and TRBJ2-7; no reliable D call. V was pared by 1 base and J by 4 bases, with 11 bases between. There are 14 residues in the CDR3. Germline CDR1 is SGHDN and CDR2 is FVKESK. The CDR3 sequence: CASSQGYRSYEQYV. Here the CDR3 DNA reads TGTGCCAGCAGCCAAGGGTATAGAAGTTACGAGCAGTACGTC.

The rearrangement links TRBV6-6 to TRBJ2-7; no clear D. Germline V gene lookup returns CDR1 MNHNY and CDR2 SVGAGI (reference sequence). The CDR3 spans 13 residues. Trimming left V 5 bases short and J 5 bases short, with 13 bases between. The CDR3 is CASSPRAGDEQYF. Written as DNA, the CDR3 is TGTGCCAGCAGTCCACGGGCAGGTGACGAGCAGTACTTC.

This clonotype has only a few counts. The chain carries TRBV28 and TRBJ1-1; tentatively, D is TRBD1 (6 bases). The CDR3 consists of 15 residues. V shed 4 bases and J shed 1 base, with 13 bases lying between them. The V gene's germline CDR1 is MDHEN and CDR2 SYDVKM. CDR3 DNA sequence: TGTGCCAGCAGTTCATACAGGGTGGAGAACACTGAAGCTTTCTTT. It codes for CASSSYRVENTEAFF.